Given below is one TCR beta chain in context. Which antigen it targets is not known. No much larger clone is present one base from it, and per-base qualities are unavailable. The cohort consisted of hundreds of healthy bone marrow donors. Cohort members were all nominally healthy when sampled, although unrecorded immune exposures were likely present. The donor was CMV seropositive and was included in the group of approximately 310 seropositive cohort members. Each donor provided a peripheral blood sample, and peripheral blood mononuclear cells were used for TCR beta sequencing. The Qiagen DNeasy Blood Extraction Kit was used to extract genomic DNA from the blood cell samples. This record belongs to a study of cytomegalovirus exposure and HLA in healthy donors (TCRdb year 2017). Context from the whole study: In an earlier analysis of 450 to 750 of the donors, roughly 300 Gb of sequence data and some 100 million unique TCR beta sequences from 150 million to 200 million T cells were reported. An early release that covered about 600 HLA-typed donors contained around 300 gigabases of sequencing data and tens of millions of unique TCR sequences. The genetic ancestry cluster associated with self-reported Caucasian donors included around four fifths of the approximately 430 genotyped donors. The study was designed to test whether signatures of past pathogen exposure could be identified by cataloging public T cell receptors. The T cell repertoires of 666 subjects were profiled by immunosequencing and related to cytomegalovirus serostatus. Besides the first cohort of more than 650 subjects, a separate validation cohort made up of over a hundred different subjects was used. The study combined high-throughput TCR immunosequencing, statistical association of individual TCRs with disease status, and machine learning to predict cytomegalovirus infection status. To study patterns of TCR occurrence, a later analysis re-analyzed previously published TCR beta repertoires from hundreds of donors and added high-resolution HLA genotyping. The later analysis used no new phenotypic data to find candidate immune exposures, relying instead on TCR beta sequences and their occurrence across donors. An earlier analysis of 450 to 750 of the donors used high-throughput TCR beta sequencing to judge whether each TCR beta V gene segment behaved as functional or pseudogenic. Donor age, sex, ethnicity and CMV serostatus were collected together with the repertoire data. A later genetic analysis used genome-wide SNP genotypes for about 60% of the 666 donors, treating that subset as a discovery cohort. Every repertoire in the discovery cohort had been generated on one and the same sequencing platform. HLA typing covered class I and class II loci at four-digit resolution. Typing coverage differed by locus: A, B, C, DRB1 and DQB1 were typed in roughly 629-630 donors, DQA1 in roughly 500, DPA1 in approximately 610, and DPB1 in 400 to 490. About five DR-DQ haplotypes were treated as single units for association and clustering because of strong linkage in the cohort. Across around 400 genotyped donors of the cohort, an average of about 200,000 unique TCR beta nucleotide sequences per donor were sequenced, and approximately 17% of those sequences were non-productive.

Library construction relied on the immunoSEQ multiplex PCR assay. For the multiplex PCR, a mixture combining 60 forward primers for TCR Vbeta segments and 13 reverse primers for TCR Jbeta segments was used. The CDR3 region of rearranged TCR beta genes was amplified from genomic DNA by a multiplex PCR assay. Amplified TCR beta libraries were sequenced as 87-base-pair reads on the Illumina HiSeq System. As for how the authors treated the data: A later analysis tallied some 79 million unique TCR beta chains across the 666 repertoires, and approximately 12 million of those chains were shared by two or more donors. A nearest-neighbor algorithm error-corrected the raw reads and collapsed the reads into unique sequences, merging closely related sequences to remove PCR and sequencing errors. Alignment of CDR3 sequences to IMGT reference sequences was used to assign V, D and J gene segments. Each retained sequence needed at least a six-nucleotide match to both a V gene segment and a J gene segment. Rearrangements were called productive when the CDR3 lacked stop codons and stayed in frame with V and J; all others were non-productive. Following IMGT convention, CDR3 was defined as the stretch from the second conserved V-encoded cysteine up to the conserved J-encoded phenylalanine. The earlier analysis of some 580 of the donors excluded any sequence lacking an unambiguous match to a single V gene segment. In an earlier analysis of several hundred of the donors, V segments were called functional above 56.7% productive rearrangements and were called segregating when the between-donor standard deviation exceeded 5%. A statistical classification framework was built to diagnose cytomegalovirus status from the catalog of TCR beta chain sequences. In a later analysis, TCR nucleotide sequences were compared against IMGT/GENE-DB human TR gene sequences so that V and J genes could be assigned. In a later analysis, CDR3 sequences and most-parsimonious VDJ recombination scenarios were assigned using the TCRdist pipeline. A later analysis defined each TCR beta chain by its CDR3 amino acid sequence plus V-gene family, and excluded reads lacking a unique V-gene family. As a way to deal with suspected cross-contamination and a sequencing artifact, a later analysis dropped 500 to 700 nucleotide sequences that were highly shared and had low generation probability. In a later analysis, a clonal expansion index for each public chain was calculated from normalized within-repertoire ranks of inferred template counts. In a later analysis, generation probabilities were computed with a VDJ recombination model fitted to out-of-frame rearrangements, and the resulting probabilities were checked against IGoR. In a later analysis, hypergeometric tests were used to score TCR-TCR, TCR-HLA and TCR-CMV co-occurrence, with a repertoire-size bias correction applied to TCR pairs. A later analysis estimated false discovery rates by permuting HLA or CMV assignments 20 times. In a later analysis, co-occurring TCRs were grouped using DBSCAN, and TCRdist sequence similarity was added for clustering within HLA-allele-positive subsets. Repertoires with fewer than 30,000 or more than 120,000 public chains were left out of co-occurrence clustering, as were several repertoires with anomalous nucleotide sharing. TCRdb took this table from immuneACCESS and kept in-frame rearrangements with V and J called. Such tables lack part of the clones; where checked against another copy, unresolved V genes explain under half of the gap, and the rest is unexplained. V, J and clone size reflect that table, while D and trimming were determined from the DNA. The sample includes 130,000 or so clones, with 60% to 85% observed a single time. The ten largest clones represent 2.5% to 3.5% of the sample.

As encoded in the germline V gene, CDR1 is SGHRS while CDR2 is YFSETQ. The CDR3, from cysteine to phenylalanine, totals 16 residues. Just CDR3 DNA is preserved here, 48 bases in frame from base 1. The germline V and J ends show losses of 2 bases and 4 bases respectively, and no gene match explains 4 bases of the junction. General study outcomes and caveats: The authors suggested that the approach could potentially be extended to other disease states and immunological phenotypes. In a later genetic analysis, a missense DCLRE1C variant was associated with V-gene and J-gene trimming of TCR beta chains, and the association was replicated in an independent cohort. In vitro tests confirmed that three of the cytomegalovirus-associated TCR beta chains recognize cytomegalovirus antigens. A later analysis found that HLA-associated TCR beta chains were more clonally expanded and had lower generation probabilities than equally common non-associated chains. Because HLA typing was missing for some donors at each locus, association tests included only the typed subset. In an earlier analysis of more than 450 of the donors, most TCR beta V segments were observed in productive rearrangements about 87% or about 30% of the time, broadly matching IMGT annotations. While some public TCRs were present in many individuals, most TCR sequences turned up only very rarely across donors. In a later analysis, several top co-occurrence clusters were reported to appear linked to parvovirus B19, influenza, CMV and Epstein-Barr virus. Sequencing depth was assumed to be roughly uniform across donors in the presence/absence analyses, though that assumption may not hold. In this cohort, only TCR beta chains were sequenced, and detectable features were limited by the absence of alpha or paired-chain data. For the cohort, immune exposure information was limited to CMV serostatus. Strong co-occurrence of HLA alleles, especially DR and DQ, made assigning TCR associations to individual alleles difficult. A later analysis associated about 18,000 TCR beta sequences with specific HLA alleles at a false discovery rate of 0.05. The classifier was reported to diagnose cytomegalovirus status with high specificity and sensitivity in both the original and validation cohorts. In a later analysis, TCR association rates were found to vary across HLA loci, with the most associated TCRs seen for DRB1 alleles and the fewest for HLA-C alleles. The study listed 150 to 200 TCR beta chains as associated with cytomegalovirus. According to a later genetic analysis, donors in an Asian-associated ancestry cluster had fewer N-insertions in productive TCRs than the roughly 670-donor mean. The sequencing pipeline was judged likely to have produced a cluster of highly shared sequence variants as a technical artifact. Correlated functional status among segregating V segments might reflect linkage disequilibrium, but an unknown experimental factor could not be ruled out. Most CMV-associated TCR beta chains appeared to be HLA-restricted in a later analysis, and the HLA associations seemed to be driven largely by CMV exposure. Because counts were too low, some 17 rarely observed V segments, including chromosome 9 orphons, were excluded from the earlier analysis of 587 of the donors. A further reported finding was that TCR beta sequences accurately predicted the HLA-A and HLA-B alleles for most subjects in the first cohort. Some IMGT-functional V segments, including TRBV6-2 and TRBV6-3, could not be distinguished by the 87-base-pair reads and were therefore excluded.

Here the chain combines TRBV5-1 and TRBJ1-5, with 12 bases aligning to TRBD1. This receptor was identified in a woman between 35 and 50 years old in good health and CMV-seropositive. The source material was PBMCs. The DNA sequence reads TGCGCCAGCAGCTTCGGGACAGGGGGCAAAAATCAGCCCCAGCATTTT. Its protein product is CASSFGTGGKNQPQHF. With all but the CDR3 taken from the reference TRBV5-1 and TRBJ1-5 genes, the full variable domain is: KAGVTQTPRYLIKTRGQQVTLSCSPISGHRSVSWYQQTPGQGLQFLFEYFSETQRNKGNFPGRFSGRQFSNSRSEMNVSTLELGDSALYLCASSFGTGGKNQPQHFGDGTRLSIL.